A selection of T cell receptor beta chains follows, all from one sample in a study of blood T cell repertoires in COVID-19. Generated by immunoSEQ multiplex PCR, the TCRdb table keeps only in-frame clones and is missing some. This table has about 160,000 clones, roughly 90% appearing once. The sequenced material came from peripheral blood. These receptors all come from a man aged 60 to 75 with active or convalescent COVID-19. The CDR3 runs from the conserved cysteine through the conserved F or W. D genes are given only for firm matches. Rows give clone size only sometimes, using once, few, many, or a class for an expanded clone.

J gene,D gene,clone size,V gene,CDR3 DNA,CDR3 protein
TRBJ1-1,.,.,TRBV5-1,TGCGCCAGCAGCCTCGACAGCTACACTGAAGCTTTCTTT,CASSLDSYTEAFF
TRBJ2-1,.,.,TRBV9,TGTGCCAGCAGCGTAGGTACGCCCCTCGTGGTAGGGGCCTTCAATGAGCAGTTCTTC,CASSVGTPLVVGAFNEQFF
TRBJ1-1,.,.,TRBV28,TGTGCCAGCAGTCCCCCACAACAGTTTGACACTGAAGCTTTCTTT,CASSPPQQFDTEAFF
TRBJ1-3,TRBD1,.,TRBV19,TGTGCCAGTAAGACAGGGTCGACTGGAAACACCATATATTTT,CASKTGSTGNTIYF
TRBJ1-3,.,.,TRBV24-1,TGTGCCACCAGTGATTTGGAAGGGGAGGGTGGAAACACCATATATTTT,CATSDLEGEGGNTIYF
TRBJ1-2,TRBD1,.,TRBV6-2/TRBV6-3,TGTGCCAGCAGTTACCGGACAACAGGGGTTAACTATGGCTACACCTTC,CASSYRTTGVNYGYTF
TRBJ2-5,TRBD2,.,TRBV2,TGTGCCAGCACTCGGAGCGGGGGGGCGCGAGAGACCCAGTACTTC,CASTRSGGARETQYF
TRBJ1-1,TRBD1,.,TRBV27,TGTGCCAGCAGTTTCGGGACAGCCCACACTGAAGCTTTCTTT,CASSFGTAHTEAFF
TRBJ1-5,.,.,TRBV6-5,TGTGCCAGCAGTTTTAAAGTGACAAATGGCAATCAGCCCCAGCATTTT,CASSFKVTNGNQPQHF
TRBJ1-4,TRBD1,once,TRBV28,TGTGCCAGCAGTGAAAAACCGGGACAGGGGGCAACTAATGAAAAACTGTTTTTT,CASSEKPGQGATNEKLFF
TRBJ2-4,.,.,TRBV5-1,TGCGCCAGCAGCGCCGACAATTACCTAGCCAAAAACATTCAGTACTTC,CASSADNYLAKNIQYF
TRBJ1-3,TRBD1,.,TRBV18,TGTGCCAGCTCACCTAGGACAGGGGGCCGGGACACCATATATTTT,CASSPRTGGRDTIYF
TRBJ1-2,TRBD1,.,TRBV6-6,TGTGCCAGCAGTGAGACAGGGTTTGGCTACACCTTC,CASSETGFGYTF
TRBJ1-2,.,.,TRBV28,TGTGCCAGCAGCCGTCTTAAGGGGCAGCCTAACTATGGCTACACCTTC,CASSRLKGQPNYGYTF
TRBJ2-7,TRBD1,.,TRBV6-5,TGTGCCAGCAGTTACTCGGACAGGACAAACGGAGAGCAGTACTTC,CASSYSDRTNGEQYF
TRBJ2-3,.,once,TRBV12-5,TGTGCTAGTGGTTTGGGGCTCACAGATACGCAGTATTTT,CASGLGLTDTQYF
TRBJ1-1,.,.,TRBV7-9,TGTGCCAGCAGCGGGTGGACAGTCTCCCCGAACACTGAAGCTTTCTTT,CASSGWTVSPNTEAFF
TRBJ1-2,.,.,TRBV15,TGTGCCACCAGCAGAGATATGGGCGGAGGCTATGGCTACACCTTC,CATSRDMGGGYGYTF
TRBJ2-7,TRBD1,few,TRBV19,TGTGCCAGTAGTAGGGGACAGGGAAACTCCTACGAGCAGTACTTC,CASSRGQGNSYEQYF
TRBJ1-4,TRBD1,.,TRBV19,TGTGCCAGTAGCCCGGGACAGGGAGGTGAAAAACTGTTTTTT,CASSPGQGGEKLFF
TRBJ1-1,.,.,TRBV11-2,TGTGCCAGCAGCTTAGCACAGATGAACACTGAAGCTTTCTTT,CASSLAQMNTEAFF
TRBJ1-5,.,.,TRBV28,TGTGCCAGCGTCAACCGGTGGGCCCAGCCCCAGCATTTT,CASVNRWAQPQHF
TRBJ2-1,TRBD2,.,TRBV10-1,TGCGCCAGCCCAGCGGGAGTATCCTACAATGAGCAGTTCTTC,CASPAGVSYNEQFF
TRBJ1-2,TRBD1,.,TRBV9,TGTGCCAGCAGCGTAGAGGGACAGGGGGCTAACTATGGCTACACCTTC,CASSVEGQGANYGYTF
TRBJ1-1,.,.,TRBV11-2,TGTGCCAGCAGCTTAGAGTCGGGGGCTGAAGCTTTCTTT,CASSLESGAEAFF
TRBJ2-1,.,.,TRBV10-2,TGCGCCAGCTTGCAGCAGAGGTACAATGAGCAGTTCTTC,CASLQQRYNEQFF
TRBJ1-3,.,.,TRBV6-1,TGTGCCAGCAGTCAGGCAGGGTCTGGAAACACCATATATTTT,CASSQAGSGNTIYF
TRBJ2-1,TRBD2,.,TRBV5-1,TGCGCCAGCAGCCGAGACCTAGCGGGAGGGAACAATGAGCAGTTCTTC,CASSRDLAGGNNEQFF
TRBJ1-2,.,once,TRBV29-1,TGCAGCGCCGGGACTAACTATGGCTACACCTTC,CSAGTNYGYTF